A single sample gave rise to the 8 T cell receptor beta chains below, sequenced in a study of CD8 T cells in ankylosing spondylitis. MiXCR was run by TCRdb on the 5' RACE reads, yielding one entry per CDR3 protein. The table includes over 150,000 distinct CDR3 sequences, 9.5% to 15% detected once. The sequenced sample consisted of blood, either unsorted or a sorted T cell fraction (not recorded which). The receptor set was obtained from a male donor with ankylosing spondylitis or in good health (not recorded which).

The gene calls are TRBV20-1 and TRBJ2-3; D possibly uses TRBD1 or TRBD2 (5 bases each). The CDR3 has 15 residues. V lost 0 bases, J lost 2 bases, and 12 bases lay in between. Germline CDR1 is DFQATT and CDR2 is SNEGSKA (reference sequence). As DNA, the CDR3 is TGCAGTGCTAGAGATCGGGGACGTCCCACAGATACGCAGTATTTT. Translation: CSARDRGRPTDTQYF.

This clonotype was recorded a few times. J is TRBJ2-2 and V is TRBV10-1, with D possibly TRBD1 on 6 matching bases. V shed 3 bases and J shed 6 bases, with 11 bases lying between them. Per germline, CDR1 WNHNN and CDR2 SYGVQD (reference sequence). There are 14 residues in the CDR3. CDR3 protein: CASSEQGSSGELFF. CDR3 coding DNA: TGCGCCAGCAGTGAACAGGGCTCTTCCGGGGAGCTGTTTTTT.

The chain couples TRBV7-9 to TRBJ2-1; D is perhaps TRBD2 (6 bases). Germline CDR1 and CDR2: SEHNR and FQNEAQ (reference sequence). The CDR3 extends over 15 amino acids. The V and J ends lost 3 bases and 2 bases respectively, with 11 bases between them. CDR3 nucleotides: TGTGCCAGCAGCTTCTCGGGGGACCCCTACAATGAGCAGTTCTTC. Protein product: CASSFSGDPYNEQFF.

The CDR3 region is CATSDSRGYTF. Here the CDR3 DNA reads TGTGCCACCAGTGATTCCCGGGGCTACACCTTC. The rearrangement links TRBV24-1 to TRBJ1-2; no firm D call. There are 11 residues in the CDR3. Between the trimmed V and J ends, which lost 2 bases and 8 bases, there was a span of 5 bases. Germline V CDR1 and CDR2: KGHDR, SFDVKD.

This chain joins TRBV27 and TRBJ1-2, with D perhaps matching TRBD1 (6 bases). The germline V and J ends were trimmed by 6 bases and 5 bases, with 28 bases remaining between them. The CDR3 totals 18 residues. Germline values: CDR1 MNHEY, CDR2 SMNVEV (reference sequence). The CDR3 DNA reads as TGTGCCAGCAGCACTAATCTTCCCGGTGAGGGGACACCTTATGGCTACACCTTC. Protein: CASSTNLPGEGTPYGYTF.

The CDR3, as DNA: TGCGCCAGCAGTCCCACACTAGCGGGGGGCCCCCCAACGCAGTATTTT. This codes for CASSPTLAGGPPTQYF. V gene TRBV4-1 combines with J gene TRBJ2-3; TRBD2 matches at 12 bases. J gave up 9 bases and V 6 bases, and 13 bases lay outside the gene matches. Germline CDR1 and CDR2: MGHRA and YSYEKL. The CDR3 consists of 16 residues.

In this sample, this clonotype turned up a few times. The rearrangement links TRBV5-1 to TRBJ2-3; 7 bases line up with TRBD1. There are 14 residues in the CDR3. V was clipped by 5 bases and J by 9 bases; unmatched bases: 12. Germline-derived CDR1 and CDR2 are SGHRS and YFSETQ. In DNA, the CDR3 is TGCGCCAGCAGATTCAACTCCGCCAGGGGGACGCAGTATTTT. This encodes CASRFNSARGTQYF.

The sample holds a few counts of this clonotype. The chain has TRBV7-6 and TRBJ2-7; D unclear. The CDR3 is 14 residues long. V was shortened by 5 bases and J by 5 bases, with 16 bases between the two germline ends. Germline values: CDR1 SGHVS, CDR2 FNYEAQ. The CDR3 loop reads CASSPTSPGNEQYF. For the CDR3, the DNA is TGTGCCAGCAGCCCAACATCCCCTGGGAACGAGCAGTACTTC.